This TCR beta chain was sequenced for a study of T cell responses to AZD1222 COVID-19 vaccine. Details on this clone: Its antigen is unknown.

Libraries were prepared by immunoSEQ multiplex PCR; TCRdb keeps only in-frame clonotypes and omits some of them. The sample gives more than 250,000 clones, 93% of which show up once; 0.5% to 0.7% is in the top ten. Notes on the study in general: Repertoire sampling was restricted to post-peak T cell response timepoints.

Trimming removed 5 bases at V and 5 bases at J, with 18 bases between. Germline V gene sequence: CDR1 LNHDA, CDR2 SQIVND (reference sequence). There are 16 residues in the CDR3. The rearrangement links TRBV19 to TRBJ1-4; no definite D call. This receptor was identified in an adult in good health. The specimen comprised peripheral blood, sampled on day 0 of AZD1222 vaccination. The CDR3 nucleotides read TGTGCCAGTAGTCCCATCGGGAGGAGCGGCAATGAAAAACTGTTTTTT. This sequence encodes CASSPIGRSGNEKLFF. The full variable domain, with the rest looked up from reference TRBV19 and TRBJ1-4, is DGGITQSPKYLFRKEGQNVTLSCEQNLNHDAMYWYRQDPGQGLRLIYYSQIVNDFQKGDIAEGYSVSREKKESFPLTVTSAQKNPTAFYLCASSPIGRSGNEKLFFGSGTQLSVL.